The 29 T cell receptor beta chains below all came from one sample that was sequenced in a study of CD8 T cells in ankylosing spondylitis. TCRdb called the 5' RACE reads again in MiXCR, with one record for every CDR3 protein. In the table there are about 170,000 distinct CDR3 sequences, approximately 20% of which are singletons. Input material: blood, either unsorted or a sorted T cell fraction (not recorded which). The receptors were sampled from a male donor with ankylosing spondylitis or in good health (not recorded which).

Of note for this clonotype: With a much larger clone just one base away, this may be a read error. The rearrangement joins TRBV12-3 or TRBV12-4 to TRBJ1-3, with D unresolved. This CDR3 has 14 residues. The CDR3 spells CVSSLQGSGNTIYF. CDR3 bases: TGTGTCAGCAGTTTACAAGGGAGCGGAAACACCATATATTTT.

This clonotype was recorded at least ten times. V gene TRBV5-1 combines with J gene TRBJ2-7, with unresolved D. V shed 0 bases and J shed 4 bases, with 11 bases lying between them. Per germline, CDR1 SGHRS and CDR2 YFSETQ. This CDR3 comprises 14 residues. The CDR3 is CASSLDPNSYEQYF. The CDR3 nucleotides are TGCGCCAGCAGCTTGGACCCAAACTCTTACGAGCAGTACTTC.

This clonotype was seen ten or more times. This rearrangement joins TRBV25-1 to TRBJ1-1; TRBD1 might be the D (6 bases). With 8 bases removed from V and 1 base from J, the gap between germline ends came to 8 bases. The CDR3 totals 12 residues. Germline CDR1 and CDR2: MGHDK and SYGVNS. The CDR3 is CASLRGNTEAFF. The CDR3 coding sequence is TGTGCCAGCCTCAGGGGGAACACTGAAGCTTTCTTT.

This clonotype was recorded at least ten times. This chain links TRBV28 with TRBJ1-5; weak D call: TRBD1 (5 bases). Germline V gene lookup returns CDR1 MDHEN and CDR2 SYDVKM. V lost 6 bases to trimming and J lost 4 bases, with 16 bases between them. CDR3 length equals 15 residues. The CDR3 region is CASRLGRLANQPQHF. As DNA, the CDR3 is TGTGCCAGCAGATTGGGACGGTTAGCAAATCAGCCCCAGCATTTT.

In this sample, this clonotype turned up a few times. V and J are TRBV7-9 and TRBJ2-5; the D gene is possibly TRBD2 (5 bases). The CDR3 is 14 residues long. CDR1 is SEHNR, CDR2 FQNEAQ, per germline (reference sequence). The germline V and J ends were trimmed by 0 bases and 2 bases, with 7 bases remaining between them. CDR3: CASSLASGQETQYF. CDR3 in DNA: TGTGCCAGCAGCTTAGCCAGCGGTCAAGAGACCCAGTACTTC. Variable domain in full (rest from reference TRBV7-9 and TRBJ2-5): DTGVSQNPRHKITKRGQNVTFRCDPISEHNRLYWYRQTLGQGPEFLTYFQNEAQLEKSRLLSDRFSAERPKGSFSTLEIQRTEQGDSAMYLCASSLASGQETQYFGPGTRLLVL.

This clonotype occurred once. At one end the junction does not follow the germline gene, possibly because of a read error. V is TRBV20-1 and J is TRBJ2-2; TRBD2 agrees at 11 bases. Germline-derived CDR1 and CDR2 are DFQATT and SNEGSKA (reference sequence). The CDR3 covers 16 residues. The CDR3 loop is CCARDLAGGYTGELFF. CDR3 coding DNA: TGCTGTGCTAGAGATCTAGCGGGAGGTTACACCGGGGAGCTGTTTTTT.

This clonotype has just a few counts. The chain recombines TRBV5-1 with TRBJ2-4; D tentatively reads TRBD1 or TRBD2 (5 bases each). V shed 8 bases and J shed 7 bases, with 13 bases lying between them. The CDR3 has 12 amino acids. The germline V gene encodes CDR1 SGHRS and CDR2 YFSETQ. In DNA form, the CDR3 reads TGCGCCAGTACGGGGCAAACCAACATTCAGTACTTC. Translated: CASTGQTNIQYF.

This clonotype has a count of ten or more. The chain combines TRBV12-3 or TRBV12-4 with TRBJ2-2; D may correspond to TRBD1 or TRBD2 (5 bases each). The CDR3 spans 14 residues. The V and J ends lost 7 bases and 4 bases respectively, with 13 bases between them. CDR3 nucleotides: TGTGCCAGCATCCTCGGTGGGGGCACCGGGGAGCTGTTTTTT. Translation gives CASILGGGTGELFF.

This clonotype was detected ten times or more. The J gene is TRBJ2-3, the V gene TRBV20-1; D may be TRBD2 (6 bases). Trimming took off 5 bases at V and 2 bases at J, with 17 bases between the two ends. Per the germline V gene, CDR1 is DFQATT and CDR2 is SNEGSKA (reference sequence). The length of the CDR3 is 15 residues. The CDR3 nucleotides read TGCAGTGCTCAACCCGGACTAAGCGCCACAGATACGCAGTATTTT. Protein sequence: CSAQPGLSATDTQYF.

The J gene is TRBJ1-1, the V gene TRBV27; D is ambiguous. V lost 5 bases and J lost 4, with 17 bases in between. The CDR3 sequence is 15 residues long. Germline values: CDR1 MNHEY, CDR2 SMNVEV (reference sequence). The CDR3 DNA sequence: TGTGCCAGCAGTCCCACCCCGGAGGGATCCACTGAAGCTTTCTTT. It translates to CASSPTPEGSTEAFF.

This chain joins TRBV7-9 and TRBJ1-3, with a possible D match to TRBD1 (5 bases). CDR1 and CDR2 (germline): SEHNR, FQNEAQ (reference sequence). V lost 2 bases to trimming and J lost 5 bases, with 10 bases between them. The CDR3 runs 14 residues. CDR3 sequence: CASSLKGTRNTIYF. The DNA of the CDR3 is TGTGCCAGCAGCTTAAAGGGGACTCGAAACACCATATATTTT. Based on the CDR3 plus reference TRBV7-9 and TRBJ1-3, the full variable domain is DTGVSQNPRHKITKRGQNVTFRCDPISEHNRLYWYRQTLGQGPEFLTYFQNEAQLEKSRLLSDRFSAERPKGSFSTLEIQRTEQGDSAMYLCASSLKGTRNTIYFGEGSWLTVV.

This clonotype was seen more than once but under ten times. V and J are TRBV5-1 and TRBJ1-2, with D hard to call. The germline CDR1 and CDR2 sequences are SGHRS and YFSETQ. This CDR3 is built from 16 residues. The V and J ends lost 3 bases and 0 bases respectively, with 15 bases between them. Here the CDR3 DNA reads TGCGCCAGCAGCTCAGTCAGTTATTCGACTAACTATGGCTACACCTTC. It yields the protein CASSSVSYSTNYGYTF.

This clonotype was observed many times. CDR3 residues: CSTGSRVVTQYF. Written as DNA, the CDR3 is TGCAGCACAGGGAGTCGGGTCGTTACGCAGTATTTT. The chain recombines TRBV20-1 with TRBJ2-3, with a tentative D call TRBD1 (6 bases). CDR1 is DFQATT, CDR2 SNEGSKA, per germline (reference sequence). The CDR3 has 12 residues.

This clonotype was found many times. This rearrangement joins TRBV28 to TRBJ2-7; a weak D match, TRBD1 (6 bases). CDR1 MDHEN and CDR2 SYDVKM come from the germline V gene. Trimming cost V 6 bases and J 2 bases, with 14 bases left between them. The CDR3 loop spans 14 amino acids. DNA of the CDR3: TGTGCCAGCAGGGAAGGGGGATCCACCTACGAGCAGTACTTC. Protein sequence: CASREGGSTYEQYF.

This clonotype was counted a few times. The V and J genes are TRBV27 and TRBJ2-5; weak D call: TRBD2 (5 bases). The CDR3 spans 21 residues. Trimming pared 5 bases from V and 2 bases from J, leaving 33 bases between. The germline V gene encodes CDR1 MNHEY and CDR2 SMNVEV (reference sequence). The CDR3 reads CASSNLADWFAPEAVQETQYF. CDR3 DNA: TGTGCCAGCAGTAATCTAGCTGACTGGTTTGCACCCGAGGCGGTACAAGAGACCCAGTACTTC.

This clonotype was picked up many times. The chain employs TRBV20-1 and TRBJ2-4, with a tentative D call TRBD1 (6 bases). Trimming took off 6 bases at V and 2 bases at J, with 11 bases between the two ends. This CDR3 spans 13 amino acids. Germline CDR1 DFQATT, CDR2 SNEGSKA (reference sequence). Here the CDR3 reads CSAPGHSKNIQYF. The DNA of the CDR3 is TGCAGTGCGCCGGGACATTCCAAAAACATTCAGTACTTC.

The V gene is TRBV11-2, the J gene TRBJ1-1, with unresolved D. The germline V and J ends were trimmed by 10 bases and 3 bases, with 18 bases remaining between them. Germline assignment: CDR1 SGHAT and CDR2 FQNNGV. The CDR3 extends over 14 amino acids. The CDR3 DNA sequence: TGTGCCACCCAACGGTCCCTGAGGGACACTGAAGCTTTCTTT. The encoded protein is CATQRSLRDTEAFF.

Details on this clonotype: One end of the junction varies from germline; a read error may be responsible. The chain couples TRBV19 to TRBJ1-3; 7 nucleotides agree with TRBD1. The CDR3 consists of 16 residues. The V gene's germline CDR1 is LNHDA and CDR2 SQIVND (reference sequence). The CDR3 spells CASSQRRTGDGNTIYF. DNA of the CDR3: TGTGCCAGTAGTCAACGAAGGACAGGCGACGGAAACACCATATACTTT. Drawing the rest from reference TRBV19 and TRBJ1-3, the complete variable domain is DGGITQSPKYLFRKEGQNVTLSCEQNLNHDAMYWYRQDPGQGLRLIYYSQIVNDFQKGDIAEGYSVSREKKESFPLTVTSAQKNPTAFYLCASSQRRTGDGNTIYFGEGSWLTVV.

This clonotype was counted only a few times. The chain links TRBV7-9 to TRBJ2-3, with 10 bases matching TRBD2. The trim removed 5 bases at V and 1 base at J, leaving 3 bases unmatched. In germline, CDR1 is SEHNR, CDR2 FQNEAQ (reference sequence). This CDR3 contains 15 residues. The CDR3 nucleotides read TGTGCCAGCAGCGATAGCGGGAGGCGCACAGATACGCAGTATTTT. Translation gives CASSDSGRRTDTQYF. Combining the CDR3 with reference TRBV7-9 and TRBJ2-3 gives the whole variable domain DTGVSQNPRHKITKRGQNVTFRCDPISEHNRLYWYRQTLGQGPEFLTYFQNEAQLEKSRLLSDRFSAERPKGSFSTLEIQRTEQGDSAMYLCASSDSGRRTDTQYFGPGTRLTVL.

This clonotype was found many times. The chain uses TRBV5-1 and TRBJ2-7, with no clear D. Trimming stripped 4 bases from V and 5 bases from J, with 16 bases between. This CDR3 region has 14 residues. Germline V gives CDR1 SGHRS, CDR2 YFSETQ. The CDR3 nucleotides read TGCGCCAGCAGCGAGGTTTCACAGTCCCACGAGCAGTACTTC. Its protein product is CASSEVSQSHEQYF.

Details on this clonotype: The limits of the CDR3 on the DNA are not certain, so only TCRdb's listed CDR3 is given. V usage is TRBV5-1 and J usage is TRBJ2-7; the table calls TRBD2, which could not be checked here. The CDR3 length is 13 residues, termini included. From germline, CDR1 is SGHRS and CDR2 YFSETQ. The chain's CDR3 is CASSLVGSGILYF.

The rearrangement joins TRBV27 to TRBJ1-1; 10 bases align to TRBD1. V lost 8 bases, J lost 14 bases, and 14 bases stayed unmatched. The germline V gene has CDR1 MNHEY and CDR2 SMNVEV (reference sequence). The CDR3 extends over 13 amino acids. The CDR3 region has the DNA TGTGCCAGCTGCCCGGGACAGGGGCCCATCAAATTCTTT. Protein product: CASCPGQGPIKFF.

Ten or more counts support this clonotype. The CDR3 spells CASSLTWRASNEQFF. The CDR3 DNA follows: TGTGCCAGCAGCCTCACATGGAGGGCGAGCAATGAGCAGTTCTTC. The genes are TRBV3-1 and TRBJ2-1; D possibly corresponds to TRBD2 (6 bases). The CDR3 runs to 15 residues. The germline V gene has CDR1 LGHDT and CDR2 YNNKEL (reference sequence). Trimming shortened V by 4 bases and J by 6 bases, and 16 bases separated the two germline ends.

This clonotype was seen ten or more times. V usage is TRBV4-1 and J usage is TRBJ1-2; tentatively, D is TRBD1 (6 bases). The V gene's germline CDR1 is MGHRA and CDR2 YSYEKL. V was clipped by 4 bases and J by 5 bases, with 17 bases between them. The CDR3 loop spans 15 amino acids. CDR3 in amino acids: CASSPPGGGRYGYTF. CDR3 DNA sequence: TGCGCCAGCAGCCCACCAGGCGGGGGCCGATATGGCTACACCTTC.

This clonotype was picked up many times. The rearrangement links TRBV4-1 to TRBJ1-2, with 7 bases aligning to TRBD1. J gave up 2 bases and V 1 base, and 10 bases lay outside the gene matches. In germline, CDR1 is MGHRA, CDR2 YSYEKL. The CDR3 is 17 residues long. DNA for the CDR3: TGCGCCAGCAGCCAAGGGAGGAGGGGGCGGACGAACTATGGCTACACCTTC. It translates to CASSQGRRGRTNYGYTF.

This clonotype was counted many times. V usage is TRBV20-1 and J usage is TRBJ2-2; D may be TRBD2 (5 bases). Germline assignment: CDR1 DFQATT and CDR2 SNEGSKA (reference sequence). CDR3 length equals 14 residues. Trimming left V 3 bases short and J 1 base short, with 9 bases between. In DNA, the CDR3 is TGCAGTGCTAGGCCGACTATGAACACCGGGGAGCTGTTTTTT. It codes for CSARPTMNTGELFF.

This CDR3 reads CAASRGPDYGYTF. The CDR3 region has the DNA TGTGCCGCCTCGAGGGGCCCGGACTATGGCTACACCTTC. The genes are TRBV6-1 and TRBJ1-2, with D perhaps matching TRBD1 (5 bases). In germline, CDR1 is MNHNS, CDR2 SASEGT. This CDR3 contains 13 residues. V shed 11 bases and J shed 3 bases, with 16 bases lying between them.

The chain joins TRBV28 to TRBJ2-7; 7 bases agree with TRBD2. V gave up 9 bases and J gave up 4 bases; unmatched junction bases: 9. This CDR3 region has 13 residues. Germline CDR1 MDHEN, CDR2 SYDVKM. The CDR3 DNA reads TGTGCCAGTTCGCAGGGACTACGGTACGAGCAGTACTTC. This sequence encodes CASSQGLRYEQYF.

The chain is built from TRBV6-1 and TRBJ2-1, with a weak D call TRBD2 (6 bases). The CDR3 has 14 amino acids. V was cut by 5 bases and J by 9 bases, with 17 bases left in between. CDR1 MNHNS and CDR2 SASEGT come from the germline V gene. DNA for the CDR3: TGTGCCAGCAGTCCGTGGGAGGCCATAGGTGAGCAGTTCTTC. Its protein is CASSPWEAIGEQFF.